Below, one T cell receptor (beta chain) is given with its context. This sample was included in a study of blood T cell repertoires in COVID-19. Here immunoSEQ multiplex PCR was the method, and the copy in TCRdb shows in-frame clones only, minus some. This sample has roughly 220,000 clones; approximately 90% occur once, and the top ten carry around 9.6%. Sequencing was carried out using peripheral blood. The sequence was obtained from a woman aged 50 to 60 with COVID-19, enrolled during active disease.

This chain's CDR3 is CATSDPDGGLAANEQFF. The CDR3, as DNA: TGTGCCACCAGTGATCCCGATGGGGGACTAGCGGCCAATGAGCAGTTCTTC. The chain recombines TRBV24-1 with TRBJ2-1, with 11 bases aligning to TRBD2. V lost 3 bases and J lost 6; bases outside the gene matches: 9. The germline V gene has CDR1 KGHDR and CDR2 SFDVKD. This CDR3 region has 17 residues.